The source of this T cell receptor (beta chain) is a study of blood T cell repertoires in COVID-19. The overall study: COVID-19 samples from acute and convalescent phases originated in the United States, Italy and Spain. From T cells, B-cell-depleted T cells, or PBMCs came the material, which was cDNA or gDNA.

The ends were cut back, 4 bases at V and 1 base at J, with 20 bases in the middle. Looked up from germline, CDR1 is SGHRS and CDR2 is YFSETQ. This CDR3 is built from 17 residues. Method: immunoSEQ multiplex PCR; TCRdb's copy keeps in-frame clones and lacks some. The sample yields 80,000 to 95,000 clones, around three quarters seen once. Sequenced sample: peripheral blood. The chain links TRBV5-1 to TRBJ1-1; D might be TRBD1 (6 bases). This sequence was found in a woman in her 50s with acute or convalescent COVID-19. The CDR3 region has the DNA TGCGCCAGCAGCAGACAACCCCGGGACATGGAGAACACTGAAGCTTTCTTT. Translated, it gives CASSRQPRDMENTEAFF.